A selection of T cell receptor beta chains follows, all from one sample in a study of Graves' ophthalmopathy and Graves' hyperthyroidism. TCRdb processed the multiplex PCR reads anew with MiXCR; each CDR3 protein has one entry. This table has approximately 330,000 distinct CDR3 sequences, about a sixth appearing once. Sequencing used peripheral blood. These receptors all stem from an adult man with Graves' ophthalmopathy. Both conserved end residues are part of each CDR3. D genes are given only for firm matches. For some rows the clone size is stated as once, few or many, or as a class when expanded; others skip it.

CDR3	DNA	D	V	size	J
CASSPYRRRETQYF	TGTGCCAGCAGTCCGTACAGGAGGCGGGAGACCCAGTACTTC	.	TRBV27	many	TRBJ2-5
CATSRGWIREDTGELFF	TGTGCCACCAGCAGAGGGTGGATCAGGGAGGACACCGGGGAGCTGTTTTTT	.	TRBV15	many	TRBJ2-2
CASSRPEFYEQYF	TGCGCCAGCAGCCGTCCAGAGTTCTACGAGCAGTACTTC	.	TRBV5-1	many	TRBJ2-7
CASSPGTDLDTEAFF	TGTGCCAGTAGTCCGGGGACAGATCTGGACACTGAAGCTTTCTTT	TRBD1	TRBV19	many	TRBJ1-1
CSARSGSTEAFF	TGCAGTGCTAGATCGGGGAGTACTGAAGCTTTCTTT	.	TRBV20-1	many	TRBJ1-1
CATSDLQGDGYTF	TGTGCCACCAGTGATTTACAGGGAGACGGCTACACCTTC	.	TRBV24-1	many	TRBJ1-2
CASSLDTTSGAGEQYF	TGCGCCAGCAGCTTGGACACAACTAGCGGGGCGGGCGAGCAGTACTTC	TRBD2	TRBV5-1	many	TRBJ2-7
CASNEPGLVRYEQYF	TGTGCCAGCAATGAGCCGGGACTAGTGAGATACGAGCAGTACTTC	TRBD2	TRBV6-1	few	TRBJ2-7
CASTAFPGGGQPQHF	TGTGCCAGCACCGCTTTCCCTGGCGGCGGTCAGCCCCAGCATTTT	.	TRBV6-6	many	TRBJ1-5
CASSTGKRSNQPQHF	TGTGCCAGTAGTACAGGGAAGCGAAGCAATCAGCCCCAGCATTTT	.	TRBV19	many	TRBJ1-5
CASSYFGQGVRTGELFF	TGTGCCAGCAGTTACTTTGGACAGGGGGTTCGCACCGGGGAGCTGTTTTTT	TRBD1	TRBV6-5	many	TRBJ2-2
CASSRTDPGEQYF	TGCGCCAGCAGCCGGACCGATCCGGGAGAGCAGTACTTC	.	TRBV5-1	many	TRBJ2-7
CASSPGERGLSGQPQHF	TGTGCCAGCAGCCCTGGGGAGAGGGGGCTGTCGGGTCAGCCCCAGCATTTT	TRBD1	TRBV6-2/TRBV6-3	many	TRBJ1-5
CASTPERYRRSTEAFF	TGTGCCAGCACCCCTGAACGCTACCGGAGGTCCACTGAAGCTTTCTTT	.	TRBV12-3/TRBV12-4	many	TRBJ1-1
CASRDVTGYTF	TGTGCCAGCAGGGATGTCACTGGCTACACCTTC	.	TRBV6-1	many	TRBJ1-2
CATSRGRGNTGELFF	TGTGCCACCAGCAGGGGTAGGGGAAACACCGGGGAGCTGTTTTTT	.	TRBV15	many	TRBJ2-2
CASSYGKVSNQPQLF	TGTGCCAGCAGTTACGGCAAGGTGAGCAATCAGCCCCAGCTTTTT	.	TRBV6-2/TRBV6-3	few	TRBJ1-5
CASSQGFGGDYEQYF	TGCGCCAGCAGCCAAGGGTTTGGTGGGGACTACGAGCAGTACTTC	.	TRBV4-1	many	TRBJ2-7
CASLGQNYGYTF	TGTGCCAGCCTCGGACAGAACTATGGCTACACCTTC	.	TRBV28	.	TRBJ1-2
CASSQGERGPRMTQYF	TGCGCCAGCAGCCAAGGGGAGCGGGGGCCTCGCATGACCCAGTACTTC	TRBD2	TRBV4-1	many	TRBJ2-5
CASSVSGETNQPQHF	TGTGCCAGCAGTGTTTCAGGAGAAACAAATCAGCCCCAGCATTTT	.	TRBV2	many	TRBJ1-5
CASSRRDLNSPLHF	TGTGCCAGCAGCCGCCGGGACCTTAATTCACCCCTCCACTTT	.	TRBV7-9	many	TRBJ1-6
CASSSPRWNQPQHF	TGTGCCAGCAGCTCCCCCCGGTGGAATCAGCCCCAGCATTTT	.	TRBV7-9	.	TRBJ1-5
CSARAWGGANYGYTF	TGCAGTGCTAGAGCGTGGGGAGGGGCGAACTATGGCTACACCTTC	.	TRBV20-1	many	TRBJ1-2
CASYDSGNTIYF	TGTGCCAGCTACGACTCTGGAAACACCATATATTTT	.	TRBV28	many	TRBJ1-3
CASSYRTTGRDYGYTF	TGTGCCAGCAGTTACAGGACGACAGGACGGGACTATGGCTACACCTTC	.	TRBV6-5	many	TRBJ1-2
CASSENQPQHF	TGTGCCAGCAGTGAGAATCAGCCCCAGCATTTT	.	TRBV6-1	many	TRBJ1-5
CSARDPRGQQNSPLHF	TGCAGTGCTAGAGATCCAAGGGGACAGCAAAATTCACCCCTCCACTTT	TRBD1	TRBV20-1	many	TRBJ1-6
CASSERHLGETQYF	TGTGCCAGCAGTGAACGTCACCTGGGGGAGACCCAGTACTTC	.	TRBV2	many	TRBJ2-5
CASSYYRGEQYF	TGTGCCAGCAGTTACTACAGGGGCGAGCAGTACTTC	TRBD1	TRBV6-5	many	TRBJ2-7
CASIFKAGGLNTEAFF	TGTGCCAGCATATTTAAGGCAGGGGGGCTGAACACTGAAGCTTTCTTT	TRBD1	TRBV6-1	many	TRBJ1-1
CASSEAGGVGNSPLHF	TGTGCCAGCAGTGAAGCTGGCGGGGTGGGGAATTCACCCCTCCACTTT	.	TRBV2	many	TRBJ1-6
CASSRIDGPLAQYF	TGCGCCAGCAGCCGCATTGATGGGCCCCTGGCCCAGTACTTC	.	TRBV4-1	many	TRBJ2-5
CASSLSGRQTQYF	TGTGCCAGCAGCCTAAGCGGGAGACAGACCCAGTACTTC	TRBD2	TRBV12-3/TRBV12-4	.	TRBJ2-5
CASSLGGMKQETQYF	TGTGCCAGCAGTTTAGGGGGCATGAAGCAAGAGACCCAGTACTTC	.	TRBV12-3/TRBV12-4	many	TRBJ2-5
CASSSTGAYEQYF	TGCGCCAGCAGTTCGACAGGGGCCTACGAGCAGTACTTC	TRBD1	TRBV5-1	many	TRBJ2-7
CASSHGLAGKETQYF	TGTGCCAGCAGCCACGGACTAGCGGGTAAAGAGACCCAGTACTTC	TRBD2	TRBV14	few	TRBJ2-5
CASSTRLTYGYTF	TGTGCCAGCAGCACACGCCTGACCTATGGCTACACCTTC	.	TRBV11-2	.	TRBJ1-2
CASSGTAGGETQYF	TGCGCCAGCAGCGGGACGGCTGGTGGAGAGACCCAGTACTTC	.	TRBV10-1	many	TRBJ2-5
CASSELRTDEQFF	TGTGCCAGCAGTGAATTACGTACCGATGAGCAGTTCTTC	.	TRBV2	many	TRBJ2-1
CATSRAGDNYNSPLHF	TGTGCCACCAGCAGAGCAGGGGATAACTATAATTCACCCCTCCACTTT	.	TRBV15	many	TRBJ1-6
CASSLQGAGNTGELFF	TGTGCCAGCAGCCTACAGGGGGCCGGCAACACCGGGGAGCTGTTTTTT	TRBD1	TRBV12-3/TRBV12-4	many	TRBJ2-2
CASSQDPSGSQETQYF	TGTGCCAGCAGCCAAGATCCTAGCGGGAGCCAAGAGACCCAGTACTTC	TRBD2	TRBV3-1	many	TRBJ2-5
CSVALGDRGRTEAFF	TGCAGCGTTGCTTTAGGGGACAGGGGTCGGACTGAAGCTTTCTTT	TRBD1	TRBV29-1	few	TRBJ1-1
CASSELPVLRGGETQYF	TGTGCCAGCAGTGAATTACCGGTGTTACGGGGCGGGGAGACCCAGTACTTC	.	TRBV2	.	TRBJ2-5
CASSSGLERNEQFF	TGCGCCAGCAGCTCAGGACTAGAGAGAAATGAGCAGTTCTTC	TRBD2	TRBV5-1	many	TRBJ2-1
CSARKGVVAETQYF	TGCAGTGCTCGCAAAGGCGTGGTAGCAGAGACCCAGTACTTC	.	TRBV20-1	many	TRBJ2-5
CASSRAPGGHAGELFF	TGTGCCAGCAGTCGGGCACCGGGGGGGCACGCCGGGGAGCTGTTTTTT	TRBD2	TRBV6-1	many	TRBJ2-2
CASSLAFQPQHF	TGTGCCAGCAGCTTAGCGTTTCAGCCCCAGCATTTT	.	TRBV7-2	.	TRBJ1-5
CASSLGSGQGYEQYF	TGTGCCAGCAGCTTAGGGTCGGGACAGGGTTACGAGCAGTACTTC	TRBD1	TRBV7-8	few	TRBJ2-7
CAWMRERAVYGYTF	TGTGCCTGGATGAGGGAACGAGCAGTCTATGGCTACACCTTC	.	TRBV30	.	TRBJ1-2